This entry is about one T cell receptor beta chain. This record belongs to a study of OX40 agonist ivuxolimab in advanced cancers. TCRdb keeps only in-frame clones here, not all; method: immunoSEQ multiplex PCR. Here the sample spans about 64,000 clones, around four fifths being singletons. Germline V gives CDR1 MRHNA, CDR2 SNTAGT. The V end was cut by 3 bases, the J end by 3 bases, with 12 bases between. CDR3 length equals 15 residues. This TCR was recovered from an adult with an advanced solid tumor such as melanoma, head and neck, liver or kidney cancer. The sequencing used CD4+ or CD8+ T cells sorted from blood, collected in a trial of the OX40 agonist ivuxolimab. The genes are TRBV6-4 and TRBJ1-5, with D perhaps matching TRBD1 (5 bases). In DNA, the CDR3 is TGTGCCAGCAGTGAGGCGGGGCACAACAATCAGCCCCAGCATTTT. Its protein product is CASSEAGHNNQPQHF.